A selection of T cell receptor beta chains follows, all from one sample in a study of blood T cell repertoires in COVID-19. Assay used: immunoSEQ multiplex PCR; TCRdb lists only in-frame clones, some missing. The sample has about 64,000 clones, under 80% seen once. Sequenced material: peripheral blood. The receptors come from a human donor in a cohort sampled during active COVID-19. Each CDR3 is given with its conserved first and last residue. The D gene is left open where the match is weak. The listing skips clone size in some rows; elsewhere it reads once, few, many or a size class.

CDR3aa: CASSRFLISSQGDEKLFF
CDR3nt: TGTGCCAGCTCCCGATTCTTGATTTCGTCCCAAGGGGATGAAAAACTGTTTTTT
abundance: .
v_gene: TRBV18
j_gene: TRBJ1-4
d_gene: .

CDR3aa: CAWGRENYGYTF
CDR3nt: TGTGCCTGGGGTCGTGAGAACTATGGCTACACCTTC
abundance: .
v_gene: TRBV30
j_gene: TRBJ1-2
d_gene: .

CDR3aa: CSASRLAGGRADTQYF
CDR3nt: TGCAGTGCTAGTCGGCTAGCGGGAGGGCGGGCAGATACGCAGTATTTT
abundance: .
v_gene: TRBV20-1
j_gene: TRBJ2-3
d_gene: TRBD2

CDR3aa: CASSKTGSYEQYF
CDR3nt: TGTGCCAGTTCGAAGACAGGGTCCTACGAGCAGTACTTC
abundance: .
v_gene: TRBV19
j_gene: TRBJ2-7
d_gene: TRBD1

CDR3aa: CASSGGLAGSYEQYF
CDR3nt: TGTGCCAGCAGCGGCGGACTAGCGGGATCCTACGAGCAGTACTTC
abundance: once
v_gene: TRBV7-2
j_gene: TRBJ2-7
d_gene: TRBD2

CDR3aa: CSVETFLASSTSGNTGELFF
CDR3nt: TGCAGCGTTGAAACTTTCTTGGCCAGTTCGACTAGCGGGAACACCGGGGAGCTGTTTTTT
abundance: .
v_gene: TRBV29-1
j_gene: TRBJ2-2
d_gene: TRBD2

CDR3aa: CASSLDPGQPNTEAFF
CDR3nt: TGTGCCAGCAGCTTAGACCCCGGACAGCCAAACACTGAAGCTTTCTTT
abundance: .
v_gene: TRBV5-4
j_gene: TRBJ1-1
d_gene: .

CDR3aa: CSASSGGPGANVLTF
CDR3nt: TGCAGTGCTAGTTCCGGGGGGCCAGGGGCCAACGTCCTGACTTTC
abundance: .
v_gene: TRBV20-1
j_gene: TRBJ2-6
d_gene: .

CDR3aa: CASSPHTGNTPEAFF
CDR3nt: TGTGCCAGCAGCCCCCACACAGGAAATACCCCTGAAGCTTTCTTT
abundance: .
v_gene: TRBV27
j_gene: TRBJ1-1
d_gene: .

CDR3aa: CASSSPGLATVNEQFF
CDR3nt: TGTGCCAGCAGCTCGCCGGGACTAGCCACTGTGAATGAGCAGTTCTTC
abundance: .
v_gene: TRBV7-9
j_gene: TRBJ2-1
d_gene: TRBD2

CDR3aa: CASSESYGYTF
CDR3nt: TGTGCCAGCAGTGAATCATATGGCTACACCTTC
abundance: many
v_gene: TRBV25-1
j_gene: TRBJ1-2
d_gene: .

CDR3aa: CATREGGTSKSLYYEQYF
CDR3nt: TGTGCCACCAGGGAGGGCGGGACGTCCAAAAGCCTTTACTACGAGCAGTACTTC
abundance: .
v_gene: TRBV6-4
j_gene: TRBJ2-7
d_gene: TRBD2

CDR3aa: CASNRPPGNEQFF
CDR3nt: TGTGCCAGCAATAGACCCCCGGGGAATGAGCAGTTCTTC
abundance: .
v_gene: TRBV9
j_gene: TRBJ2-1
d_gene: .

CDR3aa: CASSPGLRRGTEAFF
CDR3nt: TGTGCCAGCAGCCCCGGGCTCCGAAGGGGCACTGAAGCTTTCTTT
abundance: .
v_gene: TRBV6-2/TRBV6-3
j_gene: TRBJ1-1
d_gene: .

CDR3aa: CASSLNPGVNGEQFF
CDR3nt: TGTGCCAGCAGCTTAAATCCGGGAGTGAATGGTGAGCAGTTCTTC
abundance: .
v_gene: TRBV7-3
j_gene: TRBJ2-1
d_gene: .

CDR3aa: CASSLISGNTGELFF
CDR3nt: TGTGCCAGCAGTTTAATTAGCGGAAACACCGGGGAGCTGTTTTTT
abundance: .
v_gene: TRBV28
j_gene: TRBJ2-2
d_gene: .

CDR3aa: CASSLGLRAGGPEETQYF
CDR3nt: TGTGCCAGCAGCTTAGGCCTAAGAGCGGGAGGGCCGGAAGAGACCCAGTACTTC
abundance: .
v_gene: TRBV13
j_gene: TRBJ2-5
d_gene: TRBD2

CDR3aa: CASSPVLNTEAFF
CDR3nt: TGTGCCAGCAGCCCCGTTTTGAACACTGAAGCTTTCTTT
abundance: .
v_gene: TRBV7-2
j_gene: TRBJ1-1
d_gene: .

CDR3aa: CASSLNGVGSHYEQYF
CDR3nt: TGTGCCAGCAGCTTAAACGGGGTCGGGTCGCACTACGAGCAGTACTTC
abundance: .
v_gene: TRBV7-8
j_gene: TRBJ2-7
d_gene: .

CDR3aa: CASSYSGANVLTF
CDR3nt: TGTGCCAGCAGCTACAGTGGGGCCAACGTCCTGACTTTC
abundance: .
v_gene: TRBV7-9
j_gene: TRBJ2-6
d_gene: .

CDR3aa: CASSLQALAEQDTDTQYF
CDR3nt: TGTGCCAGCAGCTTGCAAGCACTAGCGGAACAAGACACAGATACGCAGTATTTT
abundance: once
v_gene: TRBV5-5
j_gene: TRBJ2-3
d_gene: TRBD2

CDR3aa: CASLRGGVYGYTF
CDR3nt: TGTGCCAGCCTCCGAGGGGGCGTCTATGGCTACACCTTC
abundance: .
v_gene: TRBV12-3/TRBV12-4
j_gene: TRBJ1-2
d_gene: TRBD1

CDR3aa: CAWSVRGYTEAFF
CDR3nt: TGTGCCTGGAGTGTTAGGGGTTACACTGAAGCTTTCTTT
abundance: .
v_gene: TRBV30
j_gene: TRBJ1-1
d_gene: .

CDR3aa: CASSHRPWAGRANTEAFF
CDR3nt: TGTGCCAGCAGCCATCGTCCCTGGGCAGGGAGGGCGAACACTGAAGCTTTCTTT
abundance: .
v_gene: TRBV3-1/TRBV3-2
j_gene: TRBJ1-1
d_gene: .

CDR3aa: CASLGAGQVYEQYF
CDR3nt: TGTGCCAGTCTTGGGGCGGGACAGGTCTACGAGCAGTACTTC
abundance: .
v_gene: TRBV7-8
j_gene: TRBJ2-7
d_gene: TRBD1

CDR3aa: CASSQESSQDTGELFF
CDR3nt: TGCGCCAGCAGCCAAGAGAGCTCTCAAGACACCGGGGAGCTGTTTTTT
abundance: .
v_gene: TRBV4-3
j_gene: TRBJ2-2
d_gene: .

CDR3aa: CSSGQGRTEAFF
CDR3nt: TGCAGCTCCGGACAGGGTAGAACTGAAGCTTTCTTT
abundance: few
v_gene: TRBV29-1
j_gene: TRBJ1-1
d_gene: TRBD1

CDR3aa: CATSRDSAPPLRFF
CDR3nt: TGTGCCACCAGCAGAGATTCTGCCCCCCCGTTGCGGTTCTTC
abundance: .
v_gene: TRBV15
j_gene: TRBJ2-1
d_gene: .

CDR3aa: CASSWTGNQPQHF
CDR3nt: TGTGCCAGCAGCTGGACAGGCAATCAGCCCCAGCATTTT
abundance: .
v_gene: TRBV11-2
j_gene: TRBJ1-5
d_gene: .

CDR3aa: CASTLVGAGEAFF
CDR3nt: TGTGCCAGCACCTTGGTAGGGGCCGGTGAAGCTTTCTTT
abundance: few
v_gene: TRBV6-5
j_gene: TRBJ1-1
d_gene: .

CDR3aa: CASSRDRNSNQPQHF
CDR3nt: TGTGCCAGCAGTCGGGACAGAAATAGCAATCAGCCCCAGCATTTT
abundance: .
v_gene: TRBV27
j_gene: TRBJ1-5
d_gene: TRBD1

CDR3aa: CATSKGQGHSGYTF
CDR3nt: TGTGCCACCTCAAAGGGACAGGGGCATAGTGGCTACACCTTC
abundance: .
v_gene: TRBV5-6
j_gene: TRBJ1-2
d_gene: TRBD1

CDR3aa: CASSLDRGQPSDSPLHF
CDR3nt: TGTGCCAGCAGCTTAGACAGGGGGCAACCCTCGGATTCACCCCTCCACTTT
abundance: .
v_gene: TRBV7-9
j_gene: TRBJ1-6
d_gene: TRBD1

CDR3aa: CASSPGGGSYNEQFF
CDR3nt: TGTGCCAGCAGCCCCGGGGGGGGTTCCTACAATGAGCAGTTCTTC
abundance: few
v_gene: TRBV7-2
j_gene: TRBJ2-1
d_gene: TRBD2

CDR3aa: CASSRQGGTTGELFF
CDR3nt: TGCGCCAGCAGCCGTCAAGGGGGTACCACCGGGGAGCTGTTTTTT
abundance: .
v_gene: TRBV4-3
j_gene: TRBJ2-2
d_gene: .

CDR3aa: CANRTGGNHYEQYF
CDR3nt: TGTGCCAACCGGACAGGGGGCAATCACTACGAGCAGTACTTC
abundance: .
v_gene: TRBV18
j_gene: TRBJ2-7
d_gene: TRBD1

CDR3aa: CASSLFGSGANVLTF
CDR3nt: TGTGCCAGCAGTTTGTTCGGCTCTGGGGCCAACGTCCTGACTTTC
abundance: .
v_gene: TRBV28
j_gene: TRBJ2-6
d_gene: .

CDR3aa: CASSLPPARDRTEAFF
CDR3nt: TGTGCCAGCAGCTTACCCCCAGCCCGGGACAGAACTGAAGCTTTCTTT
abundance: .
v_gene: TRBV7-2
j_gene: TRBJ1-1
d_gene: TRBD1

CDR3aa: CASSLGTSDPQYF
CDR3nt: TGTGCCAGCAGTTTAGGGACTAGCGACCCCCAGTACTTC
abundance: .
v_gene: TRBV12-3/TRBV12-4
j_gene: TRBJ2-4
d_gene: TRBD2

CDR3aa: CASTPGGGRGHEQYF
CDR3nt: TGTGCCAGCACCCCCGGCGGGGGCAGGGGCCATGAGCAGTACTTC
abundance: .
v_gene: TRBV28
j_gene: TRBJ2-7
d_gene: .

CDR3aa: CAISEPPPALAYGYTF
CDR3nt: TGTGCCATCAGTGAGCCCCCTCCCGCTTTGGCCTATGGCTACACCTTC
abundance: .
v_gene: TRBV10-3
j_gene: TRBJ1-2
d_gene: .